A selection of T cell receptor beta chains follows, all from one sample in a study of cytomegalovirus exposure and HLA in healthy donors. The repertoire was sequenced with immunoSEQ multiplex PCR; TCRdb's copy has only in-frame clones and lacks some. This table holds roughly 150,000 clones, over 60% found once. Sequencing was performed on PBMCs. The receptors shown here come from a woman aged 30 to 39 in good health and CMV-seropositive. Each CDR3 is given with its conserved first and last residue. The D gene is left open where the match is weak. The size entry is marked missing in some rows and otherwise reads once, few, many or a size class.

J,D,size,V,CDR3,DNA
TRBJ1-3,TRBD1,NA,TRBV7-7,CASSAGQARSGNTIYF,TGTGCTAGCAGCGCGGGACAGGCCCGCTCTGGAAACACCATATATTTT
TRBJ1-5,TRBD1,NA,TRBV5-4,CASSLDRGTNQPQHF,TGTGCCAGCAGCTTGGACAGGGGGACCAATCAGCCCCAGCATTTT
TRBJ1-6,NA,NA,TRBV28,CASSGGTGWGSPLHF,TGTGCCAGCAGTGGGGGAACAGGGTGGGGTTCACCCCTCCACTTT
TRBJ1-1,NA,NA,TRBV28,CASSLRTEAFF,TGTGCCAGCAGTTTACGTACTGAAGCTTTCTTT
TRBJ2-4,TRBD1,NA,TRBV5-6,CASSGQGTNIQYF,TGTGCCAGCTCCGGACAGGGTACAAACATTCAGTACTTC
TRBJ1-6,TRBD1,NA,TRBV5-1,CASSLPGQGYSPLHF,TGCGCCAGCAGCCTGCCGGGACAGGGTTACTCACCCCTCCACTTT
TRBJ2-1,NA,NA,TRBV4-1,CASSQRIKPRGNYNEQFF,TGCGCCAGCAGCCAACGTATCAAACCCAGGGGAAACTACAATGAGCAGTTCTTC
TRBJ2-5,NA,few,TRBV13,CASSLRSGTRGETQYF,TGTGCCAGCAGCTTAAGGAGCGGGACAAGGGGAGAGACCCAGTACTTC
TRBJ1-1,TRBD1,NA,TRBV29-1,CSVERDRANTEAFF,TGCAGCGTTGAAAGGGACAGAGCGAACACTGAAGCTTTCTTT
TRBJ2-1,TRBD1,NA,TRBV5-1,CASSSGTGSLDEQFF,TGCGCCAGCAGCTCCGGGACAGGGAGTCTTGATGAGCAGTTCTTC
TRBJ2-7,NA,few,TRBV7-2,CASSLNWSGEQYF,TGTGCCAGCAGCTTGAACTGGTCGGGCGAGCAGTACTTC
TRBJ2-1,NA,NA,TRBV15,CATSRDRGSYNEQFF,TGTGCCACCAGCAGAGACAGGGGCTCCTACAATGAGCAGTTCTTC
TRBJ2-2,TRBD2,NA,TRBV27,CASSPILATYTGELFF,TGTGCCAGCAGTCCGATACTAGCGACTTACACCGGGGAGCTGTTTTTT
TRBJ1-2,TRBD1,few,TRBV9,CASSLTGTGLEDYTF,TGTGCCAGCAGCCTCACCGGGACAGGGTTGGAGGACTACACCTTC
TRBJ2-7,NA,NA,TRBV5-4,CASSPGVRDVPAEQYF,TGTGCCAGCAGCCCGGGGGTCCGGGACGTACCCGCCGAGCAGTACTTC
TRBJ2-2,TRBD2,few,TRBV6-1,CASSSSGSAVGELFF,TGTGCCAGCAGTTCGAGCGGGAGTGCGGTCGGGGAGCTGTTTTTT
TRBJ1-2,NA,NA,TRBV5-8,CASSLGGSDGYTF,TGTGCCAGCAGCTTGGGAGGGTCAGATGGCTACACCTTC
TRBJ2-1,TRBD1,NA,TRBV5-1,CASSTGGTGPNEQFF,TGCGCCAGCAGCACCGGCGGGACAGGGCCCAATGAGCAGTTCTTC
TRBJ2-7,NA,NA,TRBV6-5,CASSYSGRGGSYEQYF,TGTGCCAGCAGTTACTCGGGCAGGGGTGGCTCCTACGAGCAGTACTTC
TRBJ2-3,TRBD2,NA,TRBV30,CAWSLLAGGTDTQYF,TGTGCCTGGAGTCTTCTAGCGGGGGGCACAGATACGCAGTATTTT
TRBJ1-1,NA,NA,TRBV9,CASSPEARVGSTEAFF,TGTGCCAGCAGCCCCGAGGCTCGGGTAGGATCGACTGAAGCTTTCTTT
TRBJ1-2,NA,NA,TRBV18,CASSPDSTYGYTF,TGTGCCAGCTCACCGGACAGTACCTATGGCTACACCTTC
TRBJ1-1,TRBD1,NA,TRBV18,CASSPTGLTEAFF,TGTGCCAGCTCACCGACAGGGTTGACTGAAGCTTTCTTT
TRBJ1-1,NA,NA,TRBV5-1,CASSLDPPGTNTEAFF,TGCGCCAGCAGCTTGGATCCCCCAGGGACTAACACTGAAGCTTTCTTT
TRBJ1-3,TRBD1,NA,TRBV16,CASSPLDRGTGNTIYF,TGTGCCAGCAGCCCGTTGGACAGGGGAACTGGAAACACCATATATTTT
TRBJ2-3,NA,few,TRBV5-1,CASRPTGDTQYF,TGCGCCAGCAGGCCGACTGGAGATACGCAGTATTTT
TRBJ2-5,NA,few,TRBV2,CASSVGAETQYF,TGTGCCAGCAGTGTTGGGGCGGAGACCCAGTACTTC
TRBJ2-6,NA,NA,TRBV6-1,CASMRGTSGANVLTF,TGTGCCAGCATGCGGGGTACCTCTGGGGCCAACGTCCTGACTTTC
TRBJ2-7,NA,NA,TRBV6-1,CASSGRHRESRSYEQYF,TGTGCCAGCAGTGGACGACACAGGGAGTCCCGATCCTACGAGCAGTACTTC
TRBJ2-7,NA,NA,TRBV9,CASSGSGSYEQYF,TGTGCCAGCAGCGGAAGCGGCTCCTACGAGCAGTACTTC
TRBJ1-6,TRBD1,NA,TRBV27,CASSWDRDSPLHF,TGTGCCAGCAGTTGGGACAGAGATTCACCCCTCCACTTT
TRBJ2-4,TRBD1,NA,TRBV5-4,CASSSRTGLTDIQYF,TGTGCCAGCAGCTCCCGGACAGGGTTAACGGACATTCAGTACTTC
TRBJ1-5,NA,few,TRBV7-2,CASSLRRGINQPQHF,TGTGCCAGCAGCTTACGGCGGGGAATCAATCAGCCCCAGCATTTT
TRBJ1-2,NA,few,TRBV19,CASSIGVEGWKGYTF,TGTGCCAGTAGTATAGGGGTCGAGGGATGGAAAGGCTACACCTTC
TRBJ1-2,TRBD1,NA,TRBV5-8,CASSLAGTGYYGYTF,TGTGCCAGCAGCTTGGCCGGGACAGGGTACTATGGCTACACCTTC
TRBJ2-4,TRBD2,NA,TRBV19,CASSTPARGTTKNIQYF,TGTGCCAGTAGTACACCGGCCCGCGGGACTACCAAAAACATTCAGTACTTC
TRBJ1-2,TRBD1,few,TRBV30,CAWSSTGKGGYTF,TGTGCCTGGAGTTCGACAGGGAAGGGCGGCTACACCTTC
TRBJ1-1,TRBD1,NA,TRBV5-4,CASSQDRANTEAFF,TGTGCCAGCAGCCAGGACAGGGCTAACACTGAAGCTTTCTTT
TRBJ1-1,NA,few,TRBV7-9,CAGWGLNTEAFF,TGTGCCGGATGGGGGCTGAACACTGAAGCTTTCTTT
TRBJ1-3,TRBD1,NA,TRBV15,CATSSDRELGNTIYF,TGTGCCACCAGCAGTGACAGGGAGTTGGGAAACACCATATATTTT
TRBJ1-2,TRBD1,few,TRBV2,CASCRDRGRDGYTF,TGTGCCAGCTGCCGGGACAGGGGGCGGGATGGCTACACCTTC
TRBJ1-2,NA,NA,TRBV28,CASIERGASAVNYGYTF,TGTGCCAGCATTGAACGCGGTGCCAGCGCTGTAAACTATGGCTACACCTTC
TRBJ2-3,NA,NA,TRBV4-1,CASSESRGQYF,TGCGCCAGCAGCGAAAGTAGGGGGCAGTATTTT
TRBJ1-2,TRBD1,NA,TRBV7-8,CASSTLPGQGAYGYTF,TGTGCCAGCAGCACCCTGCCCGGACAGGGAGCCTATGGCTACACCTTC
TRBJ1-4,TRBD1,NA,TRBV15,CATRNLQGTAEKLFF,TGTGCCACCCGCAATTTACAGGGGACAGCTGAAAAACTGTTTTTT
TRBJ1-1,NA,few,TRBV19,CASSIDRTRGDTEAFF,TGTGCCAGTAGTATAGATAGGACGCGGGGGGACACTGAAGCTTTCTTT
TRBJ2-7,TRBD2,NA,TRBV7-2,CASSLGLAGGYEQYF,TGTGCCAGCAGCTTAGGTCTAGCGGGAGGGTACGAGCAGTACTTC
TRBJ2-2,NA,few,TRBV5-1,CASSGQSTGELFF,TGCGCCAGCAGCGGACAGAGCACCGGGGAGCTGTTTTTT
TRBJ2-1,NA,NA,TRBV28,CASSLFSSYNEQFF,TGTGCCAGCAGTTTATTTAGCTCCTACAATGAGCAGTTCTTC
TRBJ1-2,NA,NA,TRBV6-1,CASSEAYRGGGYTF,TGTGCCAGCAGTGAAGCTTACCGCGGGGGTGGCTACACCTTC
TRBJ1-1,NA,few,TRBV11-2,CASSLVRDNTEAFF,TGTGCCAGCAGCTTAGTGCGGGATAACACTGAAGCTTTCTTT
TRBJ1-6,NA,NA,TRBV4-1,CASSQDLAGNNSPLHF,TGCGCCAGCAGCCAAGATCTTGCAGGGAATAATTCACCCCTCCACTTT
TRBJ2-7,TRBD1,NA,TRBV7-9,CASSLGRQGMDEQYF,TGTGCCAGCAGCTTGGGTCGACAGGGGATGGACGAGCAGTACTTC